Listed here is a single T cell receptor beta chain. Its antigen is undetermined. These data are taken from a study of cytomegalovirus exposure and HLA in healthy donors. J was trimmed by 2 bases and V by 5 bases; bases with no gene match: 11. The length of the CDR3 is 15 residues. Germline V gene data show CDR1 as SQVTM and CDR2 as ANQGSEA. The primer mix had 60 Vbeta and 13 Jbeta primers. Here immunoSEQ multiplex PCR was the method, and the copy in TCRdb shows in-frame clones only, minus some. The table lists approximately 170,000 clones, 65% to 85% of them singletons, with about 2.4% in the top ten. Study-level results: TCR beta sequences reportedly predicted the HLA-A and HLA-B alleles of most subjects accurately. Clonal expansion, a later analysis showed, was greater in HLA-associated TCR beta chains than in equally common others.

This TCR was recovered from a male donor in good health and CMV-seronegative. This chain joins TRBV29-1 and TRBJ2-7; 8 positions match TRBD1. Sequencing input: PBMCs. The CDR3 reads CSVKGPGTGAYEQYF. CDR3 DNA: TGCAGCGTTAAAGGCCCCGGGACAGGAGCCTACGAGCAGTACTTC.